The 26 T cell receptor beta chains below come from one sample, sequenced in a study of T-cell memory formation after mild COVID-19. TCRdb re-analysed the 5' RACE reads in MiXCR, keeping a single row per CDR3 protein. Here the sample spans about 430,000 distinct CDR3 sequences, 20% to 25% being singletons. Sequenced material: PBMCs or a T cell subset sorted from them (not recorded which). Every receptor here comes from an adult woman who had mild COVID-19 (a few samples of this study predate the infection). Cell type and time point are not known.

The chain combines TRBV7-9 with TRBJ2-2; D is perhaps TRBD2 (6 bases). Germline V gene data show CDR1 as SEHNR and CDR2 as FQNEAQ (reference sequence). The CDR3 is made up of 15 amino acids. Trimming left V 11 bases short and J 1 base short, with 17 bases between. The CDR3 bases are TGTGCCCGCACCGAGGGCGGGATGAACACCGGGGAGCTGTTTTTT. Protein sequence: CARTEGGMNTGELFF. The full variable domain, rest sourced from reference TRBV7-9 and TRBJ2-2, is DTGVSQNPRHKITKRGQNVTFRCDPISEHNRLYWYRQTLGQGPEFLTYFQNEAQLEKSRLLSDRFSAERPKGSFSTLEIQRTEQGDSAMYLCARTEGGMNTGELFFGEGSRLTVL.

This chain joins TRBV5-1 and TRBJ1-5; tentative D call: TRBD1 (5 bases). Trimming took 4 bases from V and 8 from J, leaving 19 bases between them. The germline CDR1 and CDR2 sequences are SGHRS and YFSETQ. CDR3 length equals 15 residues. The CDR3 loop reads CASSLMGEIKEPQHF. CDR3 in DNA: TGCGCCAGCAGCCTCATGGGGGAGATTAAGGAGCCCCAGCATTTT. The full variable domain, with the rest looked up from reference TRBV5-1 and TRBJ1-5, is KAGVTQTPRYLIKTRGQQVTLSCSPISGHRSVSWYQQTPGQGLQFLFEYFSETQRNKGNFPGRFSGRQFSNSRSEMNVSTLELGDSALYLCASSLMGEIKEPQHFGDGTRLSIL.

The chain has TRBV5-1 and TRBJ2-3; TRBD1 matches 8 bases. This CDR3 region has 14 residues. The germline V gene has CDR1 SGHRS and CDR2 YFSETQ. J was trimmed by 5 bases and V by 0 bases; bases with no gene match: 2. This CDR3 is CASSLDTGGDTQYF. The CDR3 region has the DNA TGCGCCAGCAGCTTGGATACAGGGGGAGATACGCAGTATTTT.

This clonotype appeared many times. The rearrangement uses TRBV20-1 and TRBJ1-5; 7 nucleotides agree with TRBD1. This CDR3 spans 16 amino acids. Germline CDR1 and CDR2: DFQATT and SNEGSKA (reference sequence). Germline trimming cut 4 bases from V and 9 bases from J; bases unmatched to any gene: 18. The CDR3: CSAIPGQASAQRPQHF. The CDR3 nucleotides are TGCAGTGCTATCCCCGGACAGGCGTCCGCCCAAAGGCCCCAGCATTTT.

This clonotype has just a few counts. This sequence joins TRBV7-6 and TRBJ2-7; D ambiguous. Trimming took off 5 bases at V and 3 bases at J, with 11 bases between the two ends. This CDR3 contains 13 residues. Germline CDR1 SGHVS, CDR2 FNYEAQ. The CDR3: CASSAGRYYEQYF. The CDR3 nucleotides are TGTGCCAGCAGCGCTGGACGGTACTACGAGCAGTACTTC. Looking up the rest from reference TRBV7-6 and TRBJ2-7 gives the full variable domain: GAGVSQSPRYKVTKRGQDVALRCDPISGHVSLYWYRQALGQGPEFLTYFNYEAQQDKSGLPNDRFSAERPEGSISTLTIQRTEQRDSAMYRCASSAGRYYEQYFGPGTRLTVT.

This clonotype was observed a handful of times. The rearrangement joins TRBV18 to TRBJ2-1; D is undetermined. The CDR3 length is 16 residues. The V and J ends lost 0 bases and 1 base respectively, with 10 bases between them. Per germline, CDR1 KGHSH and CDR2 LQKENI. The CDR3 spells CASSPPASWSYNEQFF. In DNA form, the CDR3 reads TGTGCCAGCTCACCACCGGCTAGTTGGTCCTACAATGAGCAGTTCTTC.

This clonotype was seen many times. V is TRBV7-6 and J is TRBJ2-3; 9 nucleotides align to TRBD2. Per the germline V gene, CDR1 is SGHVS and CDR2 is FNYEAQ. Trimming took 0 bases from V and 3 from J; bases not matched to a gene: 10. There are 18 residues in the CDR3. CDR3 loop: CASSLAPQAGGGTDTQYF. The CDR3 DNA reads TGTGCCAGCAGCTTAGCGCCCCAAGCGGGAGGTGGTACAGATACGCAGTATTTT.

This clonotype was observed a handful of times. V gene TRBV6-5 combines with J gene TRBJ1-1, with 8 nucleotides matching TRBD1. CDR1 and CDR2 (germline): MNHEY, SVGAGI. The CDR3 runs to 15 residues. J lost 5 bases, V lost 6 bases, and 11 bases had no gene match. CDR3 coding DNA: TGTGCCAGCAGACCCCCTGGACAGGGTGGGACTGAAGCTTTCTTT. Translation gives CASRPPGQGGTEAFF.

The chain links TRBV5-1 to TRBJ2-1; 8 nucleotides match TRBD2. CDR3 size: 14 residues. The ends lost 3 bases at V and 10 bases at J; junction bases unmatched: 9. Per germline, CDR1 SGHRS and CDR2 YFSETQ. The DNA of the CDR3 is TGCGCCAGCAGCTCCGAACCCGGACTAGCCGAGCAGTTCTTC. As protein: CASSSEPGLAEQFF. The full variable domain, its missing parts supplied by reference TRBV5-1 and TRBJ2-1, is KAGVTQTPRYLIKTRGQQVTLSCSPISGHRSVSWYQQTPGQGLQFLFEYFSETQRNKGNFPGRFSGRQFSNSRSEMNVSTLELGDSALYLCASSSEPGLAEQFFGPGTRLTVL.

This clonotype came up a few times. This chain links TRBV7-2 with TRBJ2-3; TRBD2 agrees at 15 bases. This CDR3 has 16 residues. From germline, CDR1 is SGHTA and CDR2 FQGNSA. Unmatched junction bases numbered 6, after V lost 3 bases and J lost 8 bases. The CDR3: CASSFGLAGGLSTQYF. In nucleotides, the CDR3 is TGTGCCAGCAGCTTCGGACTAGCGGGGGGGCTAAGTACGCAGTATTTT.

The chain carries TRBV29-1 and TRBJ2-7, with D unresolved. In germline, CDR1 is SQVTM, CDR2 ANQGSEA. Between the trimmed V and J ends, which lost 6 bases and 6 bases, there was a span of 12 bases. The CDR3 sequence is 11 residues long. CDR3 in DNA: TGCAGCGTGGGCCAGGTTGCCGAGCAGTACTTC. It specifies CSVGQVAEQYF.

This clonotype was counted a few times. This chain connects TRBV12-3 or TRBV12-4 to TRBJ2-1; D is perhaps TRBD2 (6 bases). This CDR3 spans 15 amino acids. The V and J ends lost 6 bases and 5 bases respectively, with 17 bases between them. The CDR3 is CASSQGLDKDNEQFF. CDR3 bases: TGTGCCAGCAGCCAGGGACTGGATAAGGACAATGAGCAGTTCTTC.

This sequence joins TRBV6-2 or TRBV6-3 and TRBJ2-3; TRBD2 agrees at 11 bases. Losses at the gene ends were 10 bases for V and 0 bases for J; bases not matched to a gene: 9. The CDR3 spans 16 residues. The germline CDR1 and CDR2 sequences are MNHEY and SVGEGT. The CDR3 sequence is CATRASGRFSTDTQYF. The CDR3, as DNA: TGTGCCACCCGGGCTAGCGGGAGGTTTAGCACAGATACGCAGTATTTT.

The chain links TRBV21-1 to TRBJ2-5; the listed D gene, TRBD1, was not tested against the DNA. TRBV21-1 is designated a pseudogene. This CDR3 has 14 amino acids. The CDR3 region is CASSKSRGQGTQYF. As DNA, the CDR3 is TGTGCCAGCAGCAAGTCGAGGGGGCAGGGGACCCAGTACTTC.

This clonotype was counted only a few times. The chain combines TRBV29-1 with TRBJ2-7; tentatively, D is TRBD2 (7 bases). V was cut by 5 bases and J by 5 bases, with 16 bases left in between. This CDR3 contains 13 residues. Looked up from germline, CDR1 is SQVTM and CDR2 is ANQGSEA. In DNA form, the CDR3 reads TGCAGCGTTTGGGACACAGCGGGAAACGAGCAGTACTTC. This translates into CSVWDTAGNEQYF.

V gene TRBV7-9 combines with J gene TRBJ2-7; D possibly uses TRBD1 or TRBD2 (5 bases each). The CDR3 covers 13 residues. Germline-derived CDR1 and CDR2 are SEHNR and FQNEAQ (reference sequence). Trimming pared 5 bases from V and 5 bases from J, leaving 13 bases between. CDR3 loop: CASSPALGHEQYF. The CDR3 DNA reads as TGTGCCAGCAGCCCCGCACTGGGACACGAGCAGTACTTC.

This clonotype was observed a handful of times. This chain connects TRBV12-3 or TRBV12-4 to TRBJ2-7; 7 bases match TRBD1. This CDR3 has 13 amino acids. With V trimmed by 7 bases and J by 1 base, 4 bases remained unmatched. The CDR3 nucleotides read TGTGCCAGCACCCGGACAGGTTCCTACGAGCAGTACTTC. Translating it yields CASTRTGSYEQYF.

This clonotype has just a few counts. The V and J genes are TRBV6-2 or TRBV6-3 and TRBJ1-1; no reliable D call. The CDR3 contains 14 residues. Germline CDR1 reads MNHEY; CDR2 reads SVGEGT. V lost 1 base to trimming and J lost 0 bases, with 6 bases between them. CDR3 nucleotides: TGTGCCAGCAGTTACTTGCAGATGAACACTGAAGCTTTCTTT. The encoded protein is CASSYLQMNTEAFF.

Only a few counts were recorded for this clonotype. The gene calls are TRBV7-6 and TRBJ2-5, with 11 bases that match TRBD1. After removal of 5 bases from V and 1 base from J, the junction contained 9 bases not matched to a gene. The CDR3 length is 17 residues. The germline CDR1 and CDR2 sequences are SGHVS and FNYEAQ. The DNA of the CDR3 is TGTGCCAGCAGCCTACGGACAGGGGGCTCCCCCCAAGAGACCCAGTACTTC. As protein: CASSLRTGGSPQETQYF.

This clonotype was found many times. The rearrangement links TRBV3-1 to TRBJ1-1, with 11 bases identical to TRBD1. The ends lost 5 bases at V and 4 bases at J; junction bases unmatched: 6. Per germline, CDR1 LGHDT and CDR2 YNNKEL (reference sequence). This CDR3 has 15 residues. Here the CDR3 DNA reads TGTGCCAGCAGCTCACTCGGGACAGGGGGCACTGAAGCTTTCTTT. It codes for CASSSLGTGGTEAFF. The full variable domain, its missing parts supplied by reference TRBV3-1 and TRBJ1-1, is DTAVSQTPKYLVTQMGNDKSIKCEQNLGHDTMYWYKQDSKKFLKIMFSYNNKELIINETVPNRFSPKSPDKAHLNLHINSLELGDSAVYFCASSSLGTGGTEAFFGQGTRLTVV.

The chain has TRBV5-6 and TRBJ2-7; 9 bases agree with TRBD1. CDR1 and CDR2 from the germline V gene are SGHDT and YYEEEE. V was pared by 2 bases and J by 5 bases, with 5 bases of the junction left unmatched. The CDR3 has 14 amino acids. The CDR3 DNA is TGTGCCAGCAGCTTAACCGGGACAGGGAACGAGCAGTACTTC. Amino acid sequence: CASSLTGTGNEQYF.

The chain employs TRBV7-9 and TRBJ2-7; 9 nucleotides align to TRBD2. The CDR3 sequence is 16 residues long. Unmatched junction bases numbered 14, after V lost 5 bases and J lost 6 bases. The germline V gene encodes CDR1 SEHNR and CDR2 FQNEAQ (reference sequence). The CDR3 reads CASSHILAGATGEQYF. The CDR3 DNA follows: TGTGCCAGCAGCCACATACTAGCGGGCGCAACTGGCGAGCAGTACTTC.

V usage is TRBV15 and J usage is TRBJ2-7; D unresolved. The CDR3 spans 13 residues. With 6 bases removed from V and 1 base from J, the gap between germline ends came to 10 bases. Germline V gene sequence: CDR1 LNHNV, CDR2 YYDKDF (reference sequence). The CDR3 loop reads CATSMKGSYEQYF. CDR3 nucleotide sequence: TGTGCCACCAGTATGAAGGGATCCTACGAGCAGTACTTC.

This CDR3 is CATGPYDTQYF. CDR3 nucleotides: TGTGCCACCGGTCCGTACGATACGCAGTATTTT. This rearrangement joins TRBV24-1 to TRBJ2-3, with no clear D. Germline V gene data show CDR1 as KGHDR and CDR2 as SFDVKD. V was clipped by 9 bases and J by 6 bases, with 9 bases between them. This CDR3 region has 11 residues.

The J gene is TRBJ1-1, the V gene TRBV5-1; D gene uncertain. The ends were cut back, 0 bases at V and 5 bases at J, with 11 bases in the middle. The CDR3 sequence is 14 residues long. Looked up from germline, CDR1 is SGHRS and CDR2 is YFSETQ. The DNA for the CDR3 is TGCGCCAGCAGCTTGGCAGCCACCGGGACTGAAGCTTTCTTT. It codes for CASSLAATGTEAFF.

V is TRBV18 and J is TRBJ2-1, with unresolved D. Trimming left V 0 bases short and J 6 bases short, with 15 bases between. Germline values: CDR1 KGHSH, CDR2 LQKENI. The CDR3 contains 16 residues. The CDR3: CASSPPVSSYPNEQFF. The CDR3 coding sequence is TGTGCCAGCTCACCACCCGTTTCATCATACCCCAATGAGCAGTTCTTC. Filled out from reference TRBV18 and TRBJ2-1, the complete variable domain reads NAGVMQNPRHLVRRRGQEARLRCSPMKGHSHVYWYRQLPEEGLKFMVYLQKENIIDESGMPKERFSAEFPKEGPSILRIQQVVRGDSAAYFCASSPPVSSYPNEQFFGPGTRLTVL.